Here is one T cell receptor (beta chain) with its context. Antigen specificity is unknown. This record comes from a study of cytomegalovirus exposure and HLA in healthy donors. Study-wide results and limits: A missense DCLRE1C variant was associated with V- and J-gene trimming of TCR beta chains in a later analysis, and an independent cohort replicated the association. TCR beta sequences reportedly predicted most subjects' HLA-A and HLA-B alleles accurately. Per a prior analysis, the majority of TCR beta V segments were productive roughly 90% or roughly 30% of the time.

Germline V CDR1 and CDR2: MGHRA, YSYEKL. The CDR3 is 14 residues long. PCR primers comprised 60 Vbeta and 13 Jbeta primers. TCRdb's table, derived via immunoSEQ multiplex PCR, lists solely in-frame clones and lacks some. This table has around 110,000 clones, around 75% appearing once. Sequencing was performed on PBMCs. J is TRBJ2-5 and V is TRBV4-1; the D gene is possibly TRBD1 (6 bases). The J call may be faulty, since TRBJ2-7 better matches the DNA end. The sequence was collected from a middle-aged man in good health and CMV-seronegative. The CDR3 nucleotides are TGCGCCAGCAGCCAAGGGGACACCTCCTACGAGCAGTACTTC. This gives the protein CASSQGDTSYEQYF.